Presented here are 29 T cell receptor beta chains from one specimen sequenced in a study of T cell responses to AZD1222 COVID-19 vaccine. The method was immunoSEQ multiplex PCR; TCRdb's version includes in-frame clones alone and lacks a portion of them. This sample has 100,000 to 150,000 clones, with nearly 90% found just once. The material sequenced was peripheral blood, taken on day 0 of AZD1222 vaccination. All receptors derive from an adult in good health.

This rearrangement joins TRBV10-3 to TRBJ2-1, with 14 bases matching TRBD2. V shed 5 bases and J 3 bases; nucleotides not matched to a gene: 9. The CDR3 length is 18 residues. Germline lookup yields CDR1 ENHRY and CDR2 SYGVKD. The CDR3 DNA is TGTGCCATCAGTACCGGGACTAGCGGGAGTAAAATCTACAATGAGCAGTTCTTC. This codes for CAISTGTSGSKIYNEQFF.

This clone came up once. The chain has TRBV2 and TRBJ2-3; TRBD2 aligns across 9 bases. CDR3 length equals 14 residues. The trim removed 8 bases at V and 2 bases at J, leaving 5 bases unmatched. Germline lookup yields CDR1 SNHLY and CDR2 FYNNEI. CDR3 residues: CASGLALYTDTQYF. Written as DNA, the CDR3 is TGTGCCAGCGGACTAGCGCTATACACAGATACGCAGTATTTT. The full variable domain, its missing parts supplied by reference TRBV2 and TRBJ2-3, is EPEVTQTPSHQVTQMGQEVILRCVPISNHLYFYWYRQILGQKVEFLVSFYNNEISEKSEIFDDQFSVERPDGSNFTLKIRSTKLEDSAMYFCASGLALYTDTQYFGPGTRLTVL.

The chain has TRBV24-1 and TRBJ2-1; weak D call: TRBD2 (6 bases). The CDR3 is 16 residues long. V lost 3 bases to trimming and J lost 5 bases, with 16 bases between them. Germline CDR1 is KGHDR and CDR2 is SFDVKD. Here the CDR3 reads CATSDHPFGGHNEQFF. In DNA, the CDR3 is TGTGCCACCAGTGATCACCCTTTCGGGGGACACAATGAGCAGTTCTTC.

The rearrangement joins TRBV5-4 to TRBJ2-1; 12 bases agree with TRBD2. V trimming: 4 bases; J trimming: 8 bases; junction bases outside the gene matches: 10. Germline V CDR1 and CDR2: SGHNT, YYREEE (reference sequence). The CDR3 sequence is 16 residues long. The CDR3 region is CASSRAWTSGNHEQFF. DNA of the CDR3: TGTGCCAGCAGCCGGGCCTGGACTAGCGGGAATCATGAGCAGTTCTTC.

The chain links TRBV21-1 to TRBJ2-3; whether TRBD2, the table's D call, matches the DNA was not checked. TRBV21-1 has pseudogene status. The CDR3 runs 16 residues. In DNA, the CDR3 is TGTGCCAGCAGCTTCCCCGACGGGGTCTGGGCAGATACGCAGTATTTT. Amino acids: CASSFPDGVWADTQYF.

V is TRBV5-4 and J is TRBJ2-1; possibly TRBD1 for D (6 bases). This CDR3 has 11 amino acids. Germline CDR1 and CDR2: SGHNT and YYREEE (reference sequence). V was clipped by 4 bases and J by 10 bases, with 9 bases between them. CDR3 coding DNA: TGTGCCAGCAGCGCCGGGACAGAGCAGTTCTTC. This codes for CASSAGTEQFF.

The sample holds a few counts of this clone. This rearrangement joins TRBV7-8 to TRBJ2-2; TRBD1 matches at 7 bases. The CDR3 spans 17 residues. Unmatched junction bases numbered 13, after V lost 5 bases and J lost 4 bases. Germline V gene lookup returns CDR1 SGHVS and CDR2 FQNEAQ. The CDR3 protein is CASSTNIQPGGTGELFF. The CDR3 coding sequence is TGTGCCAGCAGCACAAATATCCAGCCAGGGGGCACCGGGGAGCTGTTTTTT.

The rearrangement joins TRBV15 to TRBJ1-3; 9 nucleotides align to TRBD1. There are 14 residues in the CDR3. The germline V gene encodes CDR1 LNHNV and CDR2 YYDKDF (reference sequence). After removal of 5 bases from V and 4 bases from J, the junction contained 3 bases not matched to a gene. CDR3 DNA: TGTGCCACCAGCGGGACAGGGAACGGAAACACCATATATTTT. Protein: CATSGTGNGNTIYF.

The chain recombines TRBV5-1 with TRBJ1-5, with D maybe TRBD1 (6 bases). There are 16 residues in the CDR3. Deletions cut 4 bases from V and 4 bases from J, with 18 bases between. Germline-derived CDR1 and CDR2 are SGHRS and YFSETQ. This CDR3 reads CASSRDGGGVNQPQHF. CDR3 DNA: TGCGCCAGCAGCAGGGACGGAGGGGGAGTAAATCAGCCCCAGCATTTT. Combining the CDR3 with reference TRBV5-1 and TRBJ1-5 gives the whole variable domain KAGVTQTPRYLIKTRGQQVTLSCSPISGHRSVSWYQQTPGQGLQFLFEYFSETQRNKGNFPGRFSGRQFSNSRSEMNVSTLELGDSALYLCASSRDGGGVNQPQHFGDGTRLSIL.

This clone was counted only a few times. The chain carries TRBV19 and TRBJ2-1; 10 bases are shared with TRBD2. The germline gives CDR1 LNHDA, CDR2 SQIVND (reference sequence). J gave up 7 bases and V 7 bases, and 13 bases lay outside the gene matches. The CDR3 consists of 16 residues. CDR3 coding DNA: TGTGCCAGTACCCAAGGTGGGACTAGCGTCCCAAATGAGCAGTTCTTC. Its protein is CASTQGGTSVPNEQFF.

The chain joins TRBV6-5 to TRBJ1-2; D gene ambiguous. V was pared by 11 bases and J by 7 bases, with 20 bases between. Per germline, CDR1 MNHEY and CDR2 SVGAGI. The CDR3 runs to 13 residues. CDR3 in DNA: TGTGCCTCAAAGAGGGATGAGGCTGGTGGCTACACCTTC. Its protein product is CASKRDEAGGYTF.

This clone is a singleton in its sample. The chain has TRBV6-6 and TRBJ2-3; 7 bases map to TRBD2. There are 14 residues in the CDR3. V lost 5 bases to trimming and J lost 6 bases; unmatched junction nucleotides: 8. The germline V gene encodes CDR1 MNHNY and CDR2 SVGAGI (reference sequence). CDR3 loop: CASSTSGMGDTQYF. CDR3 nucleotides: TGTGCCAGCAGTACAAGCGGGATGGGGGATACGCAGTATTTT.

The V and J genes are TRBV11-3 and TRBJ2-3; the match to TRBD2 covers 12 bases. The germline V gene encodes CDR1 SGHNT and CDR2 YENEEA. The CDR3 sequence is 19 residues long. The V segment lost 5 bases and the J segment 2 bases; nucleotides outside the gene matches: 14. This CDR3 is CASSPGKLAGGHFTDTQYF. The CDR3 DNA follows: TGTGCCAGCAGCCCTGGGAAACTAGCGGGAGGCCACTTCACAGATACGCAGTATTTT.

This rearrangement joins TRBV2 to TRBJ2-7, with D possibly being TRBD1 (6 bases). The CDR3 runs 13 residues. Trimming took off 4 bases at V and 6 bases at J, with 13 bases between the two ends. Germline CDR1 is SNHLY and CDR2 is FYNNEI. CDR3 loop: CASSAGTRGEQYF. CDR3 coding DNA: TGTGCCAGCAGTGCAGGGACACGGGGCGAGCAGTACTTC.

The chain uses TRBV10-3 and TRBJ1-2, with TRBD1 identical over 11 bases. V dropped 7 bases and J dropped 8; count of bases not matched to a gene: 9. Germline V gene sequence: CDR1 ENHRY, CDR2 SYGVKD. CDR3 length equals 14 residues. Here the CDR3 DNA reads TGTGCCATCACCGGACAGGGGGCGGCGAGGGGCTACACCTTC. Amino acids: CAITGQGAARGYTF.

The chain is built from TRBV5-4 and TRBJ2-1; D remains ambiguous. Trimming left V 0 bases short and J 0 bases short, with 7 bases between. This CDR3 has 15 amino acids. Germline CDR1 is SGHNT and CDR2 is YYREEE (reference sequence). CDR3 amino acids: CASSLDWDSYNEQFF. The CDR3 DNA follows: TGTGCCAGCAGCTTGGACTGGGACTCCTACAATGAGCAGTTCTTC.

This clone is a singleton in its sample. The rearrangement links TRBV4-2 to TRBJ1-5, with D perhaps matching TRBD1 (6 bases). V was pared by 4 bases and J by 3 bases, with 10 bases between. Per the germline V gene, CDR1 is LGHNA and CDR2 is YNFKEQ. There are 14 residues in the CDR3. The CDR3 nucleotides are TGTGCCAGCAGCCGCGGACAGAACAATCAGCCCCAGCATTTT. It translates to CASSRGQNNQPQHF.

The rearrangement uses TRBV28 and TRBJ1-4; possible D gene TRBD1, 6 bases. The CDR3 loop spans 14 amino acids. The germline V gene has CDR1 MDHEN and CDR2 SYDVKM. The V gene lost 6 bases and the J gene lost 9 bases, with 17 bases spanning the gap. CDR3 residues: CASREQGMDQKLFF. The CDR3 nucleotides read TGTGCCAGCAGAGAACAGGGAATGGATCAAAAACTGTTTTTT.

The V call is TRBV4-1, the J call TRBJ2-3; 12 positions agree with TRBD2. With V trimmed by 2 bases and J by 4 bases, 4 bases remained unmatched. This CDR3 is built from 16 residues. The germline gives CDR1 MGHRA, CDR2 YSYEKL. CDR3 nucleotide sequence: TGCGCCAGCAGCCAATTGACTAGCGGGAGATCAGATACGCAGTATTTT. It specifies CASSQLTSGRSDTQYF.

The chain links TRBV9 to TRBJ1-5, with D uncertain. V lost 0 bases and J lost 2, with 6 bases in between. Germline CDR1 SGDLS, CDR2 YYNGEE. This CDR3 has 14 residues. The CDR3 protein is CASSVDLGNQPQHF. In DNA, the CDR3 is TGTGCCAGCAGCGTAGACCTAGGCAATCAGCCCCAGCATTTT.

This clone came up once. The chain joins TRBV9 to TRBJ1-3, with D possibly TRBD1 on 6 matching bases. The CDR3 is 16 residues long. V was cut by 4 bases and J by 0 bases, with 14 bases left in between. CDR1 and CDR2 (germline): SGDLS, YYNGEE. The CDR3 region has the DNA TGTGCCAGCAGCTCAGGGGTCAGGGCCTCTGGAAACACCATATATTTT. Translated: CASSSGVRASGNTIYF.

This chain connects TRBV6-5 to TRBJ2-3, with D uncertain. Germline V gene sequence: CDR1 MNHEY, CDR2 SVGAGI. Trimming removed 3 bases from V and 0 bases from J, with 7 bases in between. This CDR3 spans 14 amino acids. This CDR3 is CASSYNPSTDTQYF. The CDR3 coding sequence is TGTGCCAGCAGTTATAACCCGAGCACAGATACGCAGTATTTT.

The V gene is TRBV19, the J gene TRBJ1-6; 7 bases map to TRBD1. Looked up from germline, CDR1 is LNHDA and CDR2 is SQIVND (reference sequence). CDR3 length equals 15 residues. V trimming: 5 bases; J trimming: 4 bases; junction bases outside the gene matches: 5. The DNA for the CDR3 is TGTGCCAGTAGTGGCCGGGACAGTTATAATTCACCCCTCCACTTT. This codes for CASSGRDSYNSPLHF.

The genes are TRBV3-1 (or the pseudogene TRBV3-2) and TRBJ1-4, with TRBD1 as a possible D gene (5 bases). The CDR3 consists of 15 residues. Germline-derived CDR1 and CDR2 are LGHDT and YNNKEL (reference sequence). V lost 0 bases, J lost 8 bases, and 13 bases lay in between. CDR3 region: CASSQDRRVREKLFF. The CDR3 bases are TGTGCCAGCAGCCAAGATCGCAGGGTGAGGGAAAAACTGTTTTTT.

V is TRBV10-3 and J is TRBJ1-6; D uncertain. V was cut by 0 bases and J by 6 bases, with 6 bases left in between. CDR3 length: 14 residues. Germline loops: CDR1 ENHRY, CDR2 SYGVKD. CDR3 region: CAISESQVNSPLHF. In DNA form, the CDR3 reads TGTGCCATCAGTGAGTCCCAGGTTAATTCACCCCTCCACTTT.

The CDR3: CSVRLLDSNQPQHF. The CDR3 DNA sequence: TGCAGCGTTCGTCTCCTGGATAGCAATCAGCCCCAGCATTTT. This chain uses TRBV29-1 with TRBJ1-5, with no clear D. The CDR3 contains 14 residues. Per germline, CDR1 SQVTM and CDR2 ANQGSEA. Trimming shortened V by 5 bases and J by 0 bases, and 11 bases separated the two germline ends.

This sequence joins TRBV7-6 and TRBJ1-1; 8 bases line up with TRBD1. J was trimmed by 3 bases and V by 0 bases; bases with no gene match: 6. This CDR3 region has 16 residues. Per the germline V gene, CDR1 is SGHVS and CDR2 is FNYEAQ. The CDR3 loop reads CASSLAQGASHTEAFF. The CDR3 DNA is TGTGCCAGCAGCTTAGCCCAGGGGGCAAGTCACACTGAAGCTTTCTTT.

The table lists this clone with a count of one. In DNA form, the CDR3 reads TGTGCCTGGAGTCGTGCGCTCTCAGATGGCTACACCTTC. Translation gives CAWSRALSDGYTF. The rearrangement uses TRBV30 and TRBJ1-2; D call uncertain. The germline V gene encodes CDR1 GTSNPN and CDR2 SVGIG (reference sequence). V was clipped by 2 bases and J by 6 bases, with 13 bases between them. The CDR3 is made up of 13 amino acids.

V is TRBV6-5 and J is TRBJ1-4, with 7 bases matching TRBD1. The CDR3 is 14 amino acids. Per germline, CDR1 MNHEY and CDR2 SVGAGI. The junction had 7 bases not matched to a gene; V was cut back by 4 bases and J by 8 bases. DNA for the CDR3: TGTGCCAGCAGTTTAGGACAGGTTGGGGAAAAACTGTTTTTT. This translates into CASSLGQVGEKLFF.